Below, 28 T cell receptor beta chains from the same sample are listed, as sequenced in a study of shared clonotypes between healthy human individuals (dated by TCRdb to about 2020). Receptor libraries were prepared by the immunoSEQ multiplex PCR assay. TCRdb re-hosts the immuneACCESS table, in-frame sequences only. Its copies lack some clones; in the studies checked, an unresolved V gene accounts for under half of them, and the cause for the rest is not known. Across this sample there are around 500,000 clones, with 76% seen only once. The ten largest clones capture about an eighth of the sample. What was sequenced was PBMCs. The receptors originated from a woman aged 40-49 years in good health. Some clones in this sample may be carry-over from other donors' samples.

The V call is TRBV9, the J call TRBJ1-2; no definite D call. The CDR3 consists of 15 residues. Germline V gives CDR1 SGDLS, CDR2 YYNGEE. Trimming left V 0 bases short and J 6 bases short, with 15 bases between. CDR3 amino acids: CASSVGASGSDGYTF. CDR3 DNA: TGTGCCAGCAGCGTAGGGGCTAGCGGGAGCGATGGCTACACCTTC.

This chain joins TRBV27 and TRBJ1-5; 7 nucleotides agree with TRBD1. CDR1 is MNHEY and CDR2 is SMNVEV in the germline V gene (reference sequence). J gave up 5 bases and V 5 bases, and 9 bases lay outside the gene matches. The CDR3 is 15 amino acids. The CDR3: CASSLRGGPDQPQHF. In nucleotides, the CDR3 is TGTGCCAGCAGTCTCAGGGGGGGGCCTGATCAGCCCCAGCATTTT.

The table lists this clone with a few counts. V gene TRBV28 combines with J gene TRBJ2-7; TRBD2 is a possible D gene (6 bases). CDR1 is MDHEN and CDR2 is SYDVKM in the germline V gene. Trimming removed 4 bases at V and 4 bases at J, with 26 bases between. This CDR3 comprises 18 residues. The CDR3 DNA is TGTGCCAGCAGTTCCCCGCCCGGCGGAGAGGGGAGGTTATACGAGCAGTACTTC. It specifies CASSSPPGGEGRLYEQYF.

The CDR3: CAWSGSGGWYEQYF. In DNA, the CDR3 is TGTGCCTGGAGTGGGTCAGGGGGCTGGTACGAGCAGTACTTC. This rearrangement joins TRBV30 to TRBJ2-7; 8 bases fit TRBD1. Trimming at V came to 1 base and at J to 4 bases, leaving 6 bases not matched to a gene. The CDR3 is 14 residues long. Germline V gene lookup returns CDR1 GTSNPN and CDR2 SVGIG (reference sequence).

The chain joins TRBV19 to TRBJ2-3, with D tentatively TRBD1 (6 bases). V dropped 4 bases and J dropped 2 bases, with 16 bases sitting between them. The CDR3 has 16 amino acids. Per germline, CDR1 LNHDA and CDR2 SQIVND (reference sequence). The CDR3 DNA reads TGTGCCAGTAGTACCTCCTGGGACACCTACACAGATACGCAGTATTTT. Translating gives CASSTSWDTYTDTQYF.

About this clone: A far bigger clonotype differs at one base, so this is likely a read error. The CDR3 carries no conserved terminal phenylalanine or tryptophan, so it likely arises from a read error. The CDR3 sequence is CASSFEVDKMNTEAFV. The CDR3 nucleotides are TGTGCCAGCAGCTTCGAGGTAGATAAAATGAACACTGAAGCTTTCGTT. The chain couples TRBV5-4 to TRBJ1-1, with unresolved D. Germline CDR1 SGHNT, CDR2 YYREEE (reference sequence). The CDR3 is 16 amino acids. V was trimmed by 2 bases and J by 0 bases, leaving 14 bases between them.

The count of this clone is one. It may be a read error: a sequence one base away is much more abundant. This chain connects TRBV25-1 to TRBJ2-1; perhaps TRBD1 as D (6 bases). The CDR3 is 14 residues long. Trimming took off 6 bases at V and 15 bases at J, with 24 bases between the two ends. From germline, CDR1 is MGHDK and CDR2 SYGVNS. This CDR3 reads CASRPQGTPYLRFF. As DNA, the CDR3 is TGTGCCAGCAGACCGCAGGGGACCCCTTATTTGCGGTTCTTC.

In this sample, this clone turned up many times. The chain recombines TRBV11-2 with TRBJ2-1, with 10 positions matching TRBD2. The germline V gene encodes CDR1 SGHAT and CDR2 FQNNGV. V lost 0 bases to trimming and J lost 7 bases; unmatched junction nucleotides: 18. The CDR3 consists of 20 residues. This CDR3 is CASSLDWTIGLAARPNEQFF. The DNA for the CDR3 is TGTGCCAGCAGCTTAGATTGGACTATAGGACTAGCGGCCCGACCAAATGAGCAGTTCTTC.

V is TRBV7-9 and J is TRBJ2-7, with TRBD1 as a possible D gene (5 bases). Per germline, CDR1 SEHNR and CDR2 FQNEAQ (reference sequence). Trimming shortened V by 0 bases and J by 3 bases, and 6 bases separated the two germline ends. The CDR3 consists of 13 residues. The CDR3 is CASSLAQGYEQYF. In DNA, the CDR3 is TGTGCCAGCAGCTTAGCGCAGGGCTACGAGCAGTACTTC.

This clone was detected only once. The chain carries TRBV2 and TRBJ2-7, with 7 bases matching TRBD2. After removal of 4 bases from V and 1 base from J, the junction contained 4 bases not matched to a gene. The CDR3 length is 14 residues. Per germline, CDR1 SNHLY and CDR2 FYNNEI. CDR3 in DNA: TGTGCCAGCAGTGTTCGGACTAGGTCCTACGAGCAGTACTTC. The encoded protein is CASSVRTRSYEQYF.

This clone came up a few times. The chain carries TRBV6-5 and TRBJ2-1, with D perhaps TRBD1 (6 bases). There are 14 residues in the CDR3. V lost 0 bases and J lost 5, with 8 bases in between. Germline CDR1 MNHEY, CDR2 SVGAGI. The CDR3 loop is CASSYSGADNEQFF. The CDR3 nucleotides are TGTGCCAGCAGTTACTCGGGGGCGGACAATGAGCAGTTCTTC.

The DNA for the CDR3 is TGTGCCAGCAGCCAAAACGCGGCTTACTACAATGAGCAGTTCTTC. It is translated as CASSQNAAYYNEQFF. The gene calls are TRBV7-2 and TRBJ2-1; D unresolved. The length of the CDR3 is 15 residues. The V and J ends lost 5 bases and 3 bases respectively, with 14 bases between them. CDR1 and CDR2 (germline): SGHTA, FQGNSA.

This clone was picked up one time. V and J are TRBV19 and TRBJ1-2; 7 bases match TRBD1. The germline gives CDR1 LNHDA, CDR2 SQIVND (reference sequence). The CDR3 loop spans 15 amino acids. The V and J ends lost 5 bases and 4 bases, in that order; junction bases with no gene match: 10. The CDR3 here is CASSVLGDSRYGYTF. The CDR3 region has the DNA TGTGCCAGTAGTGTCCTAGGGGACAGTCGCTATGGCTACACCTTC.

The chain joins TRBV5-1 to TRBJ2-7; TRBD1 matches 8 bases. This CDR3 has 14 residues. Germline V gene data show CDR1 as SGHRS and CDR2 as YFSETQ. Germline trimming cut 2 bases from V and 3 bases from J; bases unmatched to any gene: 4. The CDR3 coding sequence is TGCGCCAGCAGCTTTTTAGGACAGGGCTACGAGCAGTACTTC. It codes for CASSFLGQGYEQYF.

This clone came up many times. The genes are TRBV28 and TRBJ2-3; D perhaps matches TRBD2 (6 bases). Deletions cut 9 bases from V and 2 bases from J, with 9 bases between. CDR1 MDHEN and CDR2 SYDVKM come from the germline V gene. The CDR3 length is 12 residues. The CDR3 reads CASGGPTDTQYF. CDR3 bases: TGTGCCAGTGGAGGGCCCACAGATACGCAGTATTTT.

Ten or more counts support this clone. The same CDR3 arises from other DNA sequences in this sample as well. The V gene is TRBV5-1, the J gene TRBJ2-2, with TRBD1 identical over 11 bases. Trimming cost V 4 bases and J 0 bases; bases outside gene matches: 2. The CDR3 covers 16 residues. The germline CDR1 and CDR2 sequences are SGHRS and YFSETQ. The CDR3 DNA is TGCGCCAGCAGCCGGACAGGGGGCGCGAACACCGGGGAGCTGTTTTTT. It encodes CASSRTGGANTGELFF.

The rearrangement links TRBV15 to TRBJ1-2, with D perhaps matching TRBD1 (5 bases). CDR3 length: 14 amino acids. V lost 0 bases to trimming and J lost 1 base, with 6 bases between them. Looked up from germline, CDR1 is LNHNV and CDR2 is YYDKDF (reference sequence). This CDR3 reads CATSREGHNYGYTF. The CDR3 coding sequence is TGTGCCACCAGCAGAGAGGGGCATAACTATGGCTACACCTTC.

Of note for this clone: Since a far larger clone is one base different, this is likely a read error. The sample has other DNA sequences that encode this CDR3 too. The J gene is TRBJ1-1, the V gene TRBV5-6; 9 bases fit TRBD1. The CDR3 is 15 amino acids. V gave up 2 bases and J gave up 5 bases; unmatched junction bases: 7. Germline-derived CDR1 and CDR2 are SGHDT and YYEEEE. In DNA, the CDR3 is TGTGCCAGCAGCTTACTACAGGGGGCTGGGACTGAAGCTTTCTTT. Translated: CASSLLQGAGTEAFF.

This sequence joins TRBV28 and TRBJ2-3; TRBD1 is a possible D gene (5 bases). This CDR3 is 13 amino acids long. The V gene lost 5 bases and the J gene lost 5 bases, with 11 bases spanning the gap. The germline CDR1 and CDR2 sequences are MDHEN and SYDVKM. DNA for the CDR3: TGTGCCAGCAGTGCGCCAGGGCAAGATACGCAGTATTTT. Amino acid sequence: CASSAPGQDTQYF.

V is TRBV27 and J is TRBJ2-7; D tentatively fits TRBD1 or TRBD2 (5 bases each). CDR1 and CDR2 from the germline V gene are MNHEY and SMNVEV (reference sequence). CDR3 length: 14 residues. The V gene lost 5 bases and the J gene lost 5 bases, with 16 bases spanning the gap. The CDR3 loop is CASSPGTLLHEQYF. The CDR3 nucleotides are TGTGCCAGCAGTCCAGGGACCCTATTGCACGAGCAGTACTTC.

The chain employs TRBV21-1 and TRBJ2-5; TRBD2, as called in the table, went unchecked against the DNA. TRBV21-1 is a documented pseudogene. This CDR3 region has 16 residues. For the CDR3, the DNA is TGTGCCAGCAGCGTCCCCGGCGGGGCTAGCGACGAGACCCAGTACTTC. Translating it yields CASSVPGGASDETQYF.

The V call is TRBV29-1, the J call TRBJ2-1, with D tentatively TRBD2 (6 bases). Germline-derived CDR1 and CDR2 are SQVTM and ANQGSEA. Trimming pared 4 bases from V and 9 bases from J, leaving 25 bases between. The CDR3 totals 16 residues. The chain's CDR3 is CSVGARGRGSRGEQFF. The CDR3 DNA follows: TGCAGCGTTGGGGCCCGGGGGAGAGGTTCTCGGGGTGAGCAGTTCTTC.

The chain employs TRBV27 and TRBJ1-5; D not resolved. This CDR3 spans 16 amino acids. Between the trimmed V and J ends, which lost 3 bases and 0 bases, there was a span of 12 bases. The germline V gene has CDR1 MNHEY and CDR2 SMNVEV (reference sequence). CDR3 nucleotide sequence: TGTGCCAGCAGTTTCGCTAGCGGCCTTAGCAATCAGCCCCAGCATTTT. It encodes CASSFASGLSNQPQHF.

The chain carries TRBV2 and TRBJ1-2; 7 bases are shared with TRBD1. This CDR3 has 16 residues. V was clipped by 7 bases and J by 4 bases; unmatched bases: 15. The germline V gene encodes CDR1 SNHLY and CDR2 FYNNEI. In DNA form, the CDR3 reads TGTGCCAGCACCCCCCGCCGGGGGGACAGCGGCTATGGCTACACCTTC. Translation: CASTPRRGDSGYGYTF. Full variable domain (outside the CDR3, taken from reference TRBV2 and TRBJ1-2): EPEVTQTPSHQVTQMGQEVILRCVPISNHLYFYWYRQILGQKVEFLVSFYNNEISEKSEIFDDQFSVERPDGSNFTLKIRSTKLEDSAMYFCASTPRRGDSGYGYTFGSGTRLTVV.

The rearrangement links TRBV5-1 to TRBJ2-4; 7 bases fit TRBD2. Germline V gene lookup returns CDR1 SGHRS and CDR2 YFSETQ. Losses at the gene ends were 0 bases for V and 7 bases for J; bases not matched to a gene: 10. The length of the CDR3 is 16 residues. The DNA for the CDR3 is TGCGCCAGCAGCTTGGGGCCCCGGGAGGTCGGTAACATTCAGTACTTC. Residues: CASSLGPREVGNIQYF.

The chain carries TRBV2 and TRBJ2-7, with a possible D match to TRBD1 (5 bases). The CDR3 loop spans 11 amino acids. Germline lookup yields CDR1 SNHLY and CDR2 FYNNEI. Trimming removed 6 bases from V and 8 bases from J, with 11 bases in between. The CDR3 sequence: CASRQDYKQYF. The DNA of the CDR3 is TGTGCCAGCAGACAGGATTACAAGCAGTACTTC.

The V gene is TRBV7-2, the J gene TRBJ2-1; D is ambiguous. V was cut by 5 bases and J by 4 bases, with 6 bases left in between. Germline CDR1 is SGHTA and CDR2 is FQGNSA. The CDR3 length is 12 residues. CDR3 sequence (DNA): TGTGCCAGCAGCCTATATTACAATGAGCAGTTCTTC. Encoded protein: CASSLYYNEQFF.

This clone showed up just a few times. V is TRBV15 and J is TRBJ1-5, with D unclear. V was pared by 1 base and J by 5 bases, with 9 bases between. Per germline, CDR1 LNHNV and CDR2 YYDKDF (reference sequence). The CDR3 consists of 14 residues. The CDR3 DNA is TGTGCCACCAGCAGAGTGGTGTCCGATCAGCCCCAGCATTTT. Residues: CATSRVVSDQPQHF.